These 21 T cell receptor beta chains share one sample of origin, sequenced in a study of OX40 agonist ivuxolimab in advanced cancers. The protocol was immunoSEQ multiplex PCR, while the TCRdb copy is restricted to in-frame clones and leaves out a portion. The sample carries 90,000 to 100,000 clones, about nine tenths recorded once. Sequencing was performed on CD4+ or CD8+ T cells sorted from blood, taken in a trial of the OX40 agonist ivuxolimab. Receptors originate from an adult with an advanced solid tumor such as melanoma, head and neck, liver or kidney cancer.

The rearrangement uses TRBV5-4 and TRBJ1-2, with D tentatively TRBD1 (5 bases). The germline gives CDR1 SGHNT, CDR2 YYREEE (reference sequence). Trimming cost V 2 bases and J 7 bases, with 12 bases left between them. The CDR3 is 13 amino acids. CDR3 sequence: CASSFVGEGGYTF. The CDR3, as DNA: TGTGCCAGCAGCTTTGTGGGGGAGGGTGGCTACACCTTC.

The V and J genes are TRBV14 and TRBJ2-1; D is perhaps TRBD2 (6 bases). Germline loops: CDR1 SGHDN, CDR2 FVKESK. Trimming removed 4 bases from V and 6 bases from J, with 19 bases in between. The CDR3 runs 16 residues. In nucleotides, the CDR3 is TGTGCCAGCAGCCCCCGGGCGGGACCCCCTGGCAATGAGCAGTTCTTC. Translating it yields CASSPRAGPPGNEQFF.

The chain uses TRBV5-1 and TRBJ2-3; D not certain. The ends were cut back, 8 bases at V and 0 bases at J, with 13 bases in the middle. The CDR3 extends over 14 amino acids. Germline V gene sequence: CDR1 SGHRS, CDR2 YFSETQ. CDR3 coding DNA: TGCGCCAGTAAGGGTGCGACTAGCACAGATACGCAGTATTTT. Its protein is CASKGATSTDTQYF. The full variable domain, in which reference TRBV5-1 and TRBJ2-3 provide the parts outside the CDR3, is KAGVTQTPRYLIKTRGQQVTLSCSPISGHRSVSWYQQTPGQGLQFLFEYFSETQRNKGNFPGRFSGRQFSNSRSEMNVSTLELGDSALYLCASKGATSTDTQYFGPGTRLTVL.

The rearrangement links TRBV30 to TRBJ1-3; unclear D gene. Looked up from germline, CDR1 is GTSNPN and CDR2 is SVGIG (reference sequence). The germline V and J ends were trimmed by 1 base and 9 bases, with 7 bases remaining between them. The CDR3 runs 11 residues. The CDR3 nucleotides read TGTGCCTGGAGTGGGACTACCACCATATATTTT. This translates into CAWSGTTTIYF. The full variable domain, in which reference TRBV30 and TRBJ1-3 provide the parts outside the CDR3, is SQTIHQWPATLVQPVGSPLSLECTVEGTSNPNLYWYRQAAGRGLQLLFYSVGIGQISSEVPQNLSASRPQDRQFILSSKKLLLSDSGFYLCAWSGTTTIYFGEGSWLTVV.

V is TRBV19 and J is TRBJ1-4; TRBD1 matches at 7 bases. The CDR3 extends over 15 amino acids. The V gene end was trimmed by 2 bases and the J gene end by 4 bases; junction bases not matched to a gene: 4. Germline V lookup: CDR1 LNHDA, CDR2 SQIVND (reference sequence). The chain's CDR3 is CASSIRTGFNEKLFF. Written as DNA, the CDR3 is TGTGCCAGTAGTATAAGGACAGGATTTAATGAAAAACTGTTTTTT.

The chain joins TRBV10-3 to TRBJ2-1; 7 nucleotides agree with TRBD2. The V segment lost 4 bases and the J segment 9 bases; nucleotides outside the gene matches: 9. This CDR3 has 14 residues. Germline CDR1 ENHRY, CDR2 SYGVKD. CDR3: CAISVGREKGEQFF. The CDR3 DNA reads as TGTGCCATCAGTGTCGGGCGGGAGAAGGGTGAGCAGTTCTTC.

CDR3 residues: CASSLGSGYEQYV. As DNA, the CDR3 is TGTGCCAGCAGCTTAGGGTCAGGTTACGAGCAGTACGTC. The genes are TRBV7-2 and TRBJ2-7, with no clear D. The length of the CDR3 is 13 residues. Germline V gives CDR1 SGHTA, CDR2 FQGNSA. Trimming shortened V by 1 base and J by 4 bases, and 8 bases separated the two germline ends.

The CDR3 DNA reads TGTGCCAGCTCAATGAACCCCCCGGAGCAAGAGACCCAGTACTTC. Protein: CASSMNPPEQETQYF. V and J are TRBV18 and TRBJ2-5; D gene ambiguous. The CDR3 runs 15 residues. Germline V gene sequence: CDR1 KGHSH, CDR2 LQKENI. Trimming took off 5 bases at V and 2 bases at J, with 15 bases between the two ends.

This clone was counted a few times. V usage is TRBV7-9 and J usage is TRBJ1-6; D ambiguous. The ends were cut back, 5 bases at V and 0 bases at J, with 11 bases in the middle. The CDR3 consists of 16 residues. Germline CDR1 is SEHNR and CDR2 is FQNEAQ (reference sequence). CDR3: CASSKDGSSYNSPLHF. CDR3 coding DNA: TGTGCCAGCAGCAAGGACGGGAGCTCCTATAATTCACCCCTCCACTTT.

The V and J genes are TRBV30 and TRBJ1-1; D gene ambiguous. The CDR3 runs to 12 residues. V gave up 1 base and J gave up 3 bases, with 6 bases separating them. Germline V gives CDR1 GTSNPN, CDR2 SVGIG (reference sequence). The CDR3 DNA sequence: TGTGCCTGGAGTGCCCGAGACACTGAAGCTTTCTTT. It yields the protein CAWSARDTEAFF.

The chain combines TRBV29-1 with TRBJ2-2, with D perhaps TRBD2 (6 bases). This CDR3 is 16 amino acids long. The germline V gene encodes CDR1 SQVTM and CDR2 ANQGSEA. V gave up 4 bases and J gave up 4 bases, with 19 bases separating them. The CDR3 region has the DNA TGCAGCGTTGGTGCTTCTGGAGGGCCGGGCACCGGGGAGCTGTTTTTT. This encodes CSVGASGGPGTGELFF.

The chain couples TRBV18 to TRBJ2-3; D possibly uses TRBD1 or TRBD2 (5 bases each). The CDR3 totals 12 residues. Trimming cost V 5 bases and J 6 bases, with 9 bases left between them. The V gene's germline CDR1 is KGHSH and CDR2 LQKENI. The CDR3 bases are TGTGCCAGCTCATCTGAGGGGGATACGCAGTATTTT. This gives the protein CASSSEGDTQYF.

This clone has a single count. This CDR3 reads CASSYSGIDEKLFF. The DNA for the CDR3 is TGCGCCAGCAGCTATTCAGGGATAGATGAAAAACTGTTTTTT. The chain employs TRBV5-1 and TRBJ1-4; a possible D gene is TRBD1 (5 bases). The CDR3 sequence is 14 residues long. Germline CDR1 SGHRS, CDR2 YFSETQ. Trimming removed 3 bases at V and 6 bases at J, with 12 bases between.

V and J are TRBV4-3 and TRBJ2-3; 9 nucleotides align to TRBD2. The germline V gene has CDR1 LGHNA and CDR2 YSLEER. The ends lost 5 bases at V and 0 bases at J; junction bases unmatched: 9. This CDR3 spans 17 amino acids. The CDR3, as DNA: TGCGCCAGCAGCTTTACCCTAGCGGGATTAAGCACAGATACGCAGTATTTT. Protein: CASSFTLAGLSTDTQYF.

This rearrangement joins TRBV4-2 to TRBJ1-2; D gene ambiguous. CDR3 length equals 12 residues. Germline V gives CDR1 LGHNA, CDR2 YNFKEQ. V was pared by 1 base and J by 4 bases, with 4 bases between. The CDR3: CASSQGPYGYTF. The CDR3 nucleotides read TGTGCCAGCAGCCAAGGGCCCTATGGCTACACCTTC.

The chain recombines TRBV7-2 with TRBJ2-7; possible D gene TRBD2, 6 bases. This CDR3 comprises 14 residues. V was pared by 3 bases and J by 3 bases, with 12 bases between. CDR1 is SGHTA, CDR2 FQGNSA, per germline. The chain's CDR3 is CASSLVGSSYEQYF. The CDR3 coding sequence is TGTGCCAGCAGCTTGGTCGGGAGCAGCTACGAGCAGTACTTC.

J is TRBJ1-1 and V is TRBV18; D gene uncertain. Germline V CDR1 and CDR2: KGHSH, LQKENI. This CDR3 is 13 amino acids long. V was cut by 5 bases and J by 3 bases, with 10 bases left in between. CDR3 DNA sequence: TGTGCCAGCTCAGTTACAGAGGACACTGAAGCTTTCTTT. Amino acids: CASSVTEDTEAFF.

The rearrangement joins TRBV14 to TRBJ2-1; D is undetermined. The CDR3 is 12 amino acids. CDR1 SGHDN and CDR2 FVKESK come from the germline V gene. Trimming left V 3 bases short and J 9 bases short, with 9 bases between. The CDR3 nucleotides read TGTGCCAGCAGCCAGGGCTTCGGTGAGCAGTTCTTC. The encoded protein is CASSQGFGEQFF.

V gene TRBV5-6 combines with J gene TRBJ1-1, with a tentative D call TRBD1 (5 bases). Germline V lookup: CDR1 SGHDT, CDR2 YYEEEE. CDR3 size: 15 residues. V gave up 2 bases and J gave up 4 bases, with 15 bases separating them. CDR3 sequence (DNA): TGTGCCAGCAGCTTTGGAGCGGCCAGGGTCACTGAAGCTTTCTTT. This gives the protein CASSFGAARVTEAFF.

The V and J genes are TRBV25-1 and TRBJ1-5; D might be TRBD1 (6 bases). CDR1 and CDR2 from the germline V gene are MGHDK and SYGVNS. The length of the CDR3 is 15 residues. Trimming left V 3 bases short and J 7 bases short, with 16 bases between. The CDR3 nucleotides are TGTGCCAGCAGTGATCGATTCAGGGGTAGGCAGCCCCAGCATTTT. As protein: CASSDRFRGRQPQHF.

The CDR3 nucleotides are TGTGCCAGGGGTCGGGGGAATTCCAGGGTTGACACTGAAGCTTTCTTT. As protein: CARGRGNSRVDTEAFF. The chain links TRBV5-8 to TRBJ1-1; D is perhaps TRBD1 (5 bases). Germline CDR1 and CDR2: SGHTS and YDEGEE. This CDR3 has 16 amino acids. V lost 8 bases and J lost 3, with 23 bases in between. Based on the CDR3 plus reference TRBV5-8 and TRBJ1-1, the full variable domain is EAGVTQSPTHLIKTRGQQATLRCSPISGHTSVYWYQQALGLGLQFLLWYDEGEERNRGNFPPRFSGRQFPNYSSELNVNALELEDSALYLCARGRGNSRVDTEAFFGQGTRLTVV.